This T cell receptor (beta chain) was captured by sequencing in a study of blood T cell repertoires in COVID-19. This CDR3 is built from 15 residues. The J segment lost 8 bases and the V segment lost 4 bases, leaving 12 bases of the junction unmatched. CDR1 and CDR2 (germline): SGHDT, YYEEEE. Sequenced by immunoSEQ multiplex PCR; TCRdb stores in-frame clones only, minus some. This table has about 270,000 clones, roughly 90% appearing once. The chain carries TRBV5-6 and TRBJ1-1; TRBD1 aligns across 9 bases. The TCR originated in a man between 35 and 55 years old who had been exposed to COVID-19. The specimen sequenced was PBMCs or T cells enriched from blood (not recorded which). The CDR3 region is CASSQGQGLYVEAFF. In nucleotides, the CDR3 is TGTGCCAGCAGCCAGGGACAGGGTCTTTATGTCGAAGCTTTCTTT.